This entry lists 32 T cell receptor beta chains sequenced from one sample in a study of CD8 T cells in Susac syndrome. Random hexamers were used to reverse transcribe an amount of roughly 0.5 to 1 ug RNA. TCRdb reprocessed the immunoSEQ multiplex PCR reads via MiXCR and lists one record per CDR3 protein. Here the sample spans roughly 250,000 distinct CDR3 sequences, 96% being singletons. The specimen was CD4+ T cells from PBMCs. The receptors derive from a human donor with Susac syndrome.

This chain uses TRBV29-1 with TRBJ1-2; D perhaps matches TRBD1 (5 bases). The CDR3 consists of 14 residues. Trimming removed 5 bases at V and 4 bases at J, with 17 bases between. The V gene's germline CDR1 is SQVTM and CDR2 ANQGSEA. CDR3 sequence (DNA): TGCAGCGTTTCCTTCGCAGGGAGGGCCTATGGCTACACCTTC. Protein: CSVSFAGRAYGYTF. The entire variable domain, with the rest obtained from reference TRBV29-1 and TRBJ1-2, is as follows: SAVISQKPSRDICQRGTSLTIQCQVDSQVTMMFWYRQQPGQSLTLIATANQGSEATYESGFVIDKFPISRPNLTFSTLTVSNMSPEDSSIYLCSVSFAGRAYGYTFGSGTRLTVV.

The chain joins TRBV12-3 or TRBV12-4 to TRBJ1-1; tentative D call: TRBD1 (5 bases). V was trimmed by 6 bases and J by 1 base, leaving 18 bases between them. CDR3 length: 16 amino acids. CDR3 loop: CASRTTGGPANTEAFF. As DNA, the CDR3 is TGTGCCAGCAGGACGACCGGGGGACCCGCGAACACTGAAGCTTTCTTT.

V gene TRBV28 combines with J gene TRBJ1-2; possibly TRBD1 for D (6 bases). Germline values: CDR1 MDHEN, CDR2 SYDVKM. Deletions cut 5 bases from V and 4 bases from J, with 17 bases between. The CDR3 contains 15 residues. In DNA form, the CDR3 reads TGTGCCAGCAGTAGCCCTCAGGGGTTCCCCTATGGCTACACCTTC. It encodes CASSSPQGFPYGYTF.

V usage is TRBV6-5 and J usage is TRBJ2-5, with D possibly TRBD2 on 5 matching bases. The CDR3 length is 14 residues. Trimming shortened V by 2 bases and J by 5 bases, and 12 bases separated the two germline ends. Germline CDR1 and CDR2: MNHEY and SVGAGI. The CDR3 reads CASSYLASRETQYF. CDR3 sequence (DNA): TGTGCCAGCAGTTACCTGGCTAGCCGGGAGACCCAGTACTTC.

This clonotype was counted a single time. The rearrangement joins TRBV20-1 to TRBJ2-7; 8 bases fit TRBD1. The CDR3 has 12 residues. V was clipped by 5 bases and J by 7 bases; unmatched bases: 7. Germline CDR1 DFQATT, CDR2 SNEGSKA (reference sequence). DNA for the CDR3: TGCAGTGCTTGGACAGGGCTAGGGGAGCAGTACTTC. Translating it yields CSAWTGLGEQYF.

The chain combines TRBV18 with TRBJ2-1; D is unresolved. V lost 2 bases, J lost 8 bases, and 13 bases lay in between. CDR3 length equals 14 residues. The germline V gene encodes CDR1 KGHSH and CDR2 LQKENI. The CDR3 region has the DNA TGTGCCAGCTCACCATCTAGTCCCAGCCATGAGCAGTTCTTC. This translates into CASSPSSPSHEQFF.

The chain recombines TRBV21-1 with TRBJ2-3; the DNA was not compared with TRBD1, the D call given in the table. TRBV21-1 is described as a pseudogene. The CDR3 is 16 amino acids. The CDR3 sequence is CASSSPRDRGLHTQYF. The DNA of the CDR3 is TGTGCCAGCAGCAGTCCCCGGGACAGGGGGCTCCATACGCAGTATTTT.

The chain links TRBV24-1 to TRBJ2-1; D uncertain. Trimming shortened V by 3 bases and J by 7 bases, and 12 bases separated the two germline ends. The CDR3 is 14 residues long. Germline CDR1 is KGHDR and CDR2 is SFDVKD. The CDR3 spells CATSDPHRSNEQFF. The CDR3 region has the DNA TGTGCCACCAGTGATCCCCACAGATCTAATGAGCAGTTCTTC.

V is TRBV6-4 and J is TRBJ1-2; D not resolved. The CDR3 contains 13 residues. V was clipped by 5 bases and J by 3 bases, with 10 bases between them. Germline V gives CDR1 MRHNA, CDR2 SNTAGT. The CDR3 sequence: CASSIDGYYGYTF. The CDR3 region has the DNA TGTGCCAGCAGTATCGACGGGTACTATGGCTACACCTTC.

The chain employs TRBV3-1 and TRBJ2-1; 7 positions agree with TRBD2. The CDR3 extends over 15 amino acids. Trimming at V came to 4 bases and at J to 5 bases, leaving 8 bases not matched to a gene. Germline CDR1 and CDR2: LGHDT and YNNKEL (reference sequence). The CDR3 nucleotides read TGTGCCAGCAGCCTTTCTGCGGGAGCCCACAATGAGCAGTTCTTC. Amino acid sequence: CASSLSAGAHNEQFF.

This clonotype was seen just once. V is TRBV30 and J is TRBJ2-2; weak D call: TRBD1 (6 bases). The germline CDR1 and CDR2 sequences are GTSNPN and SVGIG (reference sequence). The CDR3 totals 15 residues. V dropped 6 bases and J dropped 1 base, with 15 bases sitting between them. The CDR3 DNA reads as TGTGCCTGCAAGACAGGACGATTGAACACCGGGGAGCTGTTTTTT. This gives the protein CACKTGRLNTGELFF. Full variable domain (outside the CDR3, taken from reference TRBV30 and TRBJ2-2): SQTIHQWPATLVQPVGSPLSLECTVEGTSNPNLYWYRQAAGRGLQLLFYSVGIGQISSEVPQNLSASRPQDRQFILSSKKLLLSDSGFYLCACKTGRLNTGELFFGEGSRLTVL.

This clonotype was detected once. The chain employs TRBV23-1 and TRBJ2-3; D may be TRBD1 (6 bases). TRBV23-1 is filed as an ORF, its function uncertain. The CDR3 is 14 amino acids. Trimming shortened V by 6 bases and J by 4 bases, and 14 bases separated the two germline ends. The CDR3 protein is CASSPDSIPDTQYF. The CDR3 DNA is TGCGCCAGCAGCCCGGACAGTATCCCAGATACGCAGTATTTT.

The chain couples TRBV9 to TRBJ2-1, with no clear D. CDR3 size: 14 residues. Trimming left V 3 bases short and J 7 bases short, with 14 bases between. CDR1 and CDR2 from the germline V gene are SGDLS and YYNGEE. CDR3 in amino acids: CASSGRGLQNEQFF. CDR3 nucleotides: TGTGCCAGCAGCGGGCGTGGCCTACAGAATGAGCAGTTCTTC.

CDR3 DNA sequence: TGCGCCAGCAGCCAAGAGGCTGTAACATCTTCCTACAATGAGCAGTTCTTC. This gives the protein CASSQEAVTSSYNEQFF. The chain recombines TRBV4-1 with TRBJ2-1; D unclear. Germline loops: CDR1 MGHRA, CDR2 YSYEKL. Trimming took 0 bases from V and 1 from J, leaving 13 bases between them. CDR3 length: 17 amino acids.

This clonotype was counted once. V gene TRBV25-1 combines with J gene TRBJ1-1; 7 nucleotides align to TRBD1. Trimming took 8 bases from V and 6 from J; bases not matched to a gene: 12. CDR3 length: 14 amino acids. Germline assignment: CDR1 MGHDK and CDR2 SYGVNS. This CDR3 reads CASGTYGQGAEAFF. The CDR3 nucleotides read TGTGCCAGCGGAACCTACGGGCAGGGGGCTGAAGCTTTCTTT. The variable domain in full, with the rest retrieved from reference TRBV25-1 and TRBJ1-1, is EADIYQTPRYLVIGTGKKITLECSQTMGHDKMYWYQQDPGMELHLIHYSYGVNSTEKGDLSSESTVSRIRTEHFPLTLESARPSHTSQYLCASGTYGQGAEAFFGQGTRLTVV.

This chain connects TRBV13 to TRBJ1-3; D ambiguous. Between the trimmed V and J ends, which lost 4 bases and 0 bases, there was a span of 13 bases. The germline V gene encodes CDR1 PRHDT and CDR2 FYEKMQ (reference sequence). This CDR3 spans 16 amino acids. The DNA of the CDR3 is TGTGCCAGCAGCTCTGGACCTCTCCGCTCTGGAAACACCATATATTTT. Its translation is CASSSGPLRSGNTIYF. The full variable domain, in which reference TRBV13 and TRBJ1-3 provide the parts outside the CDR3, is AAGVIQSPRHLIKEKRETATLKCYPIPRHDTVYWYQQGPGQDPQFLISFYEKMQSDKGSIPDRFSAQQFSDYHSELNMSSLELGDSALYFCASSSGPLRSGNTIYFGEGSWLTVV.

This clonotype was observed a single time. This rearrangement joins TRBV29-1 to TRBJ2-1; TRBD2 matches at 13 bases. This CDR3 has 14 residues. CDR1 is SQVTM, CDR2 ANQGSEA, per germline. V trimming: 6 bases; J trimming: 5 bases; junction bases outside the gene matches: 4. CDR3 protein: CSVAGTSGDNEQFF. CDR3 coding DNA: TGCAGCGTGGCCGGGACTAGCGGGGACAATGAGCAGTTCTTC.

CDR3: CASSLSLALDEQYF. CDR3 sequence (DNA): TGTGCCAGCAGTTTATCCCTAGCTCTTGACGAGCAGTACTTC. This rearrangement joins TRBV27 to TRBJ2-7; the D gene is possibly TRBD2 (5 bases). V lost 0 bases and J 5 bases, leaving 11 bases between the germline ends. CDR1 and CDR2 (germline): MNHEY, SMNVEV (reference sequence). This CDR3 spans 14 amino acids.

The V call is TRBV7-9, the J call TRBJ1-2, with D perhaps matching TRBD1 (5 bases). This CDR3 spans 13 amino acids. Trimming removed 5 bases at V and 2 bases at J, with 9 bases between. The V gene's germline CDR1 is SEHNR and CDR2 FQNEAQ (reference sequence). CDR3: CASSRRGNYGYTF. Here the CDR3 DNA reads TGTGCCAGCAGCCGGCGGGGGAACTATGGCTACACCTTC.

The chain has TRBV15 and TRBJ1-1; D uncertain. Per the germline V gene, CDR1 is LNHNV and CDR2 is YYDKDF (reference sequence). CDR3 length: 13 residues. With 2 bases removed from V and 2 bases from J, the gap between germline ends came to 6 bases. The DNA of the CDR3 is TGTGCCACCAGCAGATTATCCAACACTGAAGCTTTCTTT. Protein: CATSRLSNTEAFF.

The rearrangement links TRBV20-1 to TRBJ2-1, with D unresolved. This CDR3 comprises 13 residues. Germline V lookup: CDR1 DFQATT, CDR2 SNEGSKA (reference sequence). Between the trimmed V and J ends, which lost 6 bases and 2 bases, there was a span of 11 bases. CDR3 protein: CSARLDPYNEQFF. CDR3 nucleotide sequence: TGCAGTGCAAGACTTGACCCCTACAATGAGCAGTTCTTC.

This sequence joins TRBV12-3 or TRBV12-4 and TRBJ2-2, with no clear D. V lost 8 bases and J 0 bases, leaving 10 bases between the germline ends. CDR3 length: 14 amino acids. CDR3 nucleotide sequence: TGTGCCAGCCTTCAGGAGACGAACACCGGGGAGCTGTTTTTT. It yields the protein CASLQETNTGELFF.

This chain connects TRBV18 to TRBJ1-5; the D gene is possibly TRBD1 (6 bases). The CDR3 is 17 amino acids. Germline V gene lookup returns CDR1 KGHSH and CDR2 LQKENI. Trimming removed 1 base at V and 0 bases at J, with 13 bases between. The CDR3 DNA reads TGTGCCAGCTCACCACGGACAGAATCTCTTAGCAATCAGCCCCAGCATTTT. This encodes CASSPRTESLSNQPQHF.

The gene calls are TRBV29-1 and TRBJ1-1; a weak D match, TRBD1 (5 bases). Germline CDR1 and CDR2: SQVTM and ANQGSEA. This CDR3 is built from 13 residues. V shed 7 bases and J shed 2 bases, with 14 bases lying between them. The CDR3 sequence: CSAWSGVNTEAFF. The CDR3 DNA follows: TGCAGCGCCTGGTCGGGGGTTAACACTGAAGCTTTCTTT.

This chain uses TRBV3-1 with TRBJ2-3, with D unresolved. The CDR3 has 13 residues. The V end was cut by 4 bases, the J end by 2 bases, with 7 bases between. Germline V gene lookup returns CDR1 LGHDT and CDR2 YNNKEL (reference sequence). The CDR3 reads CASSRGTTDTQYF. For the CDR3, the DNA is TGTGCCAGCAGCCGGGGAACCACAGATACGCAGTATTTT.

The gene calls are TRBV5-4 and TRBJ2-1; 7 nucleotides agree with TRBD1. Germline CDR1 is SGHNT and CDR2 is YYREEE (reference sequence). The trim removed 3 bases at V and 9 bases at J, leaving 15 bases unmatched. The CDR3 is made up of 16 amino acids. The CDR3 here is CASSSVLRGGFGEQFF. DNA for the CDR3: TGTGCCAGCAGCTCTGTTCTGCGAGGGGGCTTTGGTGAGCAGTTCTTC.

V usage is TRBV7-3 and J usage is TRBJ1-1; D not certain. V was shortened by 5 bases and J by 1 base, with 8 bases between the two germline ends. The length of the CDR3 is 13 residues. CDR1 is SGHTA and CDR2 is FQGTGA in the germline V gene. CDR3 sequence: CASSPRANTEAFF. The CDR3 nucleotides are TGTGCCAGCAGCCCCCGGGCGAACACTGAAGCTTTCTTT.

The rearrangement joins TRBV11-3 to TRBJ2-1, with TRBD2 matching 9 bases. CDR3 length: 15 residues. CDR1 and CDR2 (germline): SGHNT, YENEEA. The V gene end was trimmed by 4 bases and the J gene end by 6 bases; junction bases not matched to a gene: 7. CDR3 bases: TGTGCCAGCAGCTCGTTAGCGGGAGTCGGCAATGAGCAGTTCTTC. It yields the protein CASSSLAGVGNEQFF.

V is TRBV12-3 or TRBV12-4 and J is TRBJ2-5, with D unclear. This CDR3 region has 13 residues. The V and J ends lost 8 bases and 4 bases respectively, with 14 bases between them. In nucleotides, the CDR3 is TGTGCCAGCTTATCACACGGCACAGAGACCCAGTACTTC. This gives the protein CASLSHGTETQYF.

This sequence joins TRBV2 and TRBJ1-2; possibly TRBD1 for D (6 bases). The V and J ends lost 10 bases and 8 bases respectively, with 17 bases between them. Germline V gene lookup returns CDR1 SNHLY and CDR2 FYNNEI. This CDR3 is 12 amino acids long. The DNA of the CDR3 is TGTGCCAACCGAAAAGGGGGGGGAGGCTACACCTTC. The encoded protein is CANRKGGGGYTF.

The chain joins TRBV29-1 to TRBJ1-5; no firm D call. With 0 bases removed from V and 4 bases from J, the gap between germline ends came to 4 bases. CDR1 SQVTM and CDR2 ANQGSEA come from the germline V gene. The length of the CDR3 is 12 residues. The CDR3 loop reads CSVEEGNQPQHF. The CDR3 nucleotides are TGCAGCGTTGAAGAGGGTAATCAGCCCCAGCATTTT.

The rearrangement links TRBV20-1 to TRBJ2-5, with D tentatively TRBD2 (7 bases). Trimming pared 0 bases from V and 2 bases from J, leaving 13 bases between. Germline-derived CDR1 and CDR2 are DFQATT and SNEGSKA (reference sequence). This CDR3 spans 15 amino acids. The CDR3 protein is CSARDVQGGQETQYF. Written as DNA, the CDR3 is TGCAGTGCTAGAGATGTACAGGGAGGGCAAGAGACCCAGTACTTC.